These 6 T cell receptor beta chains were all obtained from the same sample, sequenced in a study of blood T cell repertoires in COVID-19. The method was immunoSEQ multiplex PCR; TCRdb's version includes in-frame clones alone and lacks a portion of them. The sample shows some 200,000 clones, roughly 81% of them seen only once. The specimen was peripheral blood. All receptors come from a woman aged 80 or over with COVID-19, enrolled during active disease.

The rearrangement uses TRBV27 and TRBJ1-6, with TRBD1 matching over 9 bases. This CDR3 is 16 amino acids long. Germline values: CDR1 MNHEY, CDR2 SMNVEV (reference sequence). Trimming took 5 bases from V and 7 from J; bases not matched to a gene: 9. CDR3 nucleotide sequence: TGTGCCAGCAGTCTAAAGGGACAGGGAAACAATTCACCCCTCCACTTT. It encodes CASSLKGQGNNSPLHF.

Only one count was recorded for this clone. V and J are TRBV9 and TRBJ2-3; the match to TRBD2 covers 7 bases. The length of the CDR3 is 14 residues. Germline V gene sequence: CDR1 SGDLS, CDR2 YYNGEE. V gave up 1 base and J gave up 6 bases; unmatched junction bases: 5. CDR3 loop: CASSVTSGVDTQYF. The DNA for the CDR3 is TGTGCCAGCAGCGTAACAAGCGGGGTGGATACGCAGTATTTT.

This chain joins TRBV11-3 and TRBJ2-7; a weak D match, TRBD2 (5 bases). The CDR3 is 13 amino acids. Germline V lookup: CDR1 SGHNT, CDR2 YENEEA. The V end lost 4 bases, the J end lost 3 bases, and 10 bases lay between the germline ends. In nucleotides, the CDR3 is TGTGCCAGCAGCTACGGGAATTTCTACGAGCAGTACTTC. Its translation is CASSYGNFYEQYF.

This sequence joins TRBV7-8 and TRBJ1-2, with 7 nucleotides matching TRBD1. The germline CDR1 and CDR2 sequences are SGHVS and FQNEAQ. The CDR3 extends over 13 amino acids. The J segment lost 8 bases and the V segment lost 4 bases, leaving 7 bases of the junction unmatched. CDR3 sequence (DNA): TGTGCCAGCAGCTCTACAGGGGTGAGGGGCTACACCTTC. Translating gives CASSSTGVRGYTF.

The chain uses TRBV15 and TRBJ2-3; possibly TRBD2 for D (5 bases). The length of the CDR3 is 16 residues. Trimming stripped 2 bases from V and 2 bases from J, with 14 bases between. CDR1 and CDR2 from the germline V gene are LNHNV and YYDKDF (reference sequence). CDR3 sequence reads: CATSRTTSRVTDTQYF. As DNA, the CDR3 is TGTGCCACCAGCAGAACAACTAGTAGGGTCACAGATACGCAGTATTTT.

This chain connects TRBV7-2 to TRBJ1-2; D is perhaps TRBD1 (6 bases). The CDR3 runs to 12 residues. Trimming shortened V by 1 base and J by 6 bases, and 6 bases separated the two germline ends. Per germline, CDR1 SGHTA and CDR2 FQGNSA. The CDR3, as DNA: TGTGCCAGCAGCTTAGAGGGGGATGGCTACACCTTC. It encodes CASSLEGDGYTF.